Listed here are 6 T cell receptor beta chains from one sample, sequenced in a study of regulatory T cells in long-lasting Graves disease. For TCR beta, libraries came from iRepertoire HTBI primers and Arm-PCR of CDR3 regions. TCRdb ran MiXCR on the multiplex PCR reads and lists one entry per CDR3 protein. Here the sample spans a few hundred thousand distinct CDR3 sequences, 10% to 15% being singletons. Time point meaning: newly diagnosed GD, antithyroid drugs for less than 3 months. From PBMCs, RNA was extracted and then used to make the TCR library. Another study also made use of these data, one on T cells in Graves' hyperthyroidism and ophthalmopathy.

The material sequenced was peripheral blood mononuclear cells (PBMCs), taken at new diagnosis, from a patient treated with antithyroid drugs. The receptors were gathered from a woman aged 18-29 years with Graves disease.

In this sample, this clonotype turned up many times. V gene TRBV12-3 or TRBV12-4 combines with J gene TRBJ1-1; 7 nucleotides match TRBD1. The CDR3 spans 15 residues. The J segment lost 0 bases and the V segment lost 8 bases, leaving 9 bases of the junction unmatched. The CDR3 here is CASRWDSTMNTEAFF. The DNA for the CDR3 is TGTGCCAGCCGATGGGACAGCACCATGAACACTGAAGCTTTCTTT.

This clonotype was found many times. This chain connects TRBV24-1 to TRBJ2-4; no firm D call. In germline, CDR1 is KGHDR, CDR2 SFDVKD. This CDR3 contains 11 residues. The V and J ends lost 6 bases and 6 bases respectively, with 5 bases between them. The chain's CDR3 is CATSTGNIQYF. CDR3 coding DNA: TGTGCCACCAGTACTGGAAACATTCAGTACTTC.

The chain has TRBV20-1 and TRBJ1-5; D is undetermined. Trimming took 1 base from V and 5 from J, leaving 12 bases between them. Germline CDR1 DFQATT, CDR2 SNEGSKA (reference sequence). The CDR3 totals 14 residues. This CDR3 reads CSARVYSEYQPQHF. The CDR3 DNA follows: TGCAGTGCTAGAGTGTACAGCGAGTATCAGCCCCAGCATTTT.

This clonotype was seen at least ten times. The V call is TRBV20-1, the J call TRBJ1-1; 7 nucleotides agree with TRBD1. Germline V gene data show CDR1 as DFQATT and CDR2 as SNEGSKA (reference sequence). The CDR3 loop spans 14 amino acids. J gave up 5 bases and V 2 bases, and 8 bases lay outside the gene matches. The CDR3 sequence: CSARKGGGGTEAFF. CDR3 sequence (DNA): TGCAGTGCTAGAAAAGGGGGCGGAGGGACTGAAGCTTTCTTT.

CDR3 in amino acids: CASSLALGGSEQYF. CDR3 nucleotide sequence: TGTGCCAGCAGCTTAGCGTTGGGGGGCAGCGAGCAGTACTTC. The chain couples TRBV7-9 to TRBJ2-7; D may correspond to TRBD1 or TRBD2 (6 bases each). V was shortened by 0 bases and J by 6 bases, with 12 bases between the two germline ends. The CDR3 totals 14 residues. Germline V lookup: CDR1 SEHNR, CDR2 FQNEAQ (reference sequence).

This clonotype was detected only a few times. With a much larger clone just one base away, this may be a read error. The CDR3 DNA reads TGTGCCAGCATCGGGATAGCAGGCCTTGGAGAGACCCAGTACTTC. It encodes CASIGIAGLGETQYF. The rearrangement links TRBV28 to TRBJ2-5; D might be TRBD2 (5 bases). This CDR3 is 15 amino acids long. Germline CDR1 MDHEN, CDR2 SYDVKM. V dropped 7 bases and J dropped 4 bases, with 19 bases sitting between them.